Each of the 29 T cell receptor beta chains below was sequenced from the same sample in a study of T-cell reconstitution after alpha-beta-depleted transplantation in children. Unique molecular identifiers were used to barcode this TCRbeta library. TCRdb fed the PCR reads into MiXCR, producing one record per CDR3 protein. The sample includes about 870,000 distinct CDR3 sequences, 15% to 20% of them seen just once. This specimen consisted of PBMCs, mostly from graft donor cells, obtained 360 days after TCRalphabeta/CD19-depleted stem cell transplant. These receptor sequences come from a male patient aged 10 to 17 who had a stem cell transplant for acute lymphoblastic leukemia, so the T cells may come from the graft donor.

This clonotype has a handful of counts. The DNA for the CDR3 is TGTGCCAGCAGCAACGTCCGGGGGGCCAAAAACATTCAGTACTTC. As protein: CASSNVRGAKNIQYF. The rearrangement uses TRBV14 and TRBJ2-4; D perhaps matches TRBD2 (6 bases). The germline V gene has CDR1 SGHDN and CDR2 FVKESK. The V gene lost 5 bases and the J gene lost 1 base, with 12 bases spanning the gap. The CDR3 is 15 residues long.

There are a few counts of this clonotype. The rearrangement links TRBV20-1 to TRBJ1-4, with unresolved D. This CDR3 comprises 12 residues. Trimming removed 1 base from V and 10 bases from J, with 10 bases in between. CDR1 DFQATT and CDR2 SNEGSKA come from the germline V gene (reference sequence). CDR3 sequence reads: CSARVREVKLFF. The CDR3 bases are TGCAGTGCTAGAGTAAGAGAAGTAAAACTGTTTTTT.

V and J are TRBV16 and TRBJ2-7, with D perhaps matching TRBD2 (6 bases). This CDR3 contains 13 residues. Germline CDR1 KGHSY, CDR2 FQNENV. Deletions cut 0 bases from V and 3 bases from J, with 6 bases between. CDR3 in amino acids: CASSQSSGYEQYF. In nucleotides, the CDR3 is TGTGCCAGCAGCCAATCTAGCGGCTACGAGCAGTACTTC.

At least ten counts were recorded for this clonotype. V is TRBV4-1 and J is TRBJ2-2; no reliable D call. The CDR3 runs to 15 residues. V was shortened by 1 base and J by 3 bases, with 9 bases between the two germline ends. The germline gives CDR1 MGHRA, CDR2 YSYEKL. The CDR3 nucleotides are TGCGCCAGCAGCCAAGGACACATTGACACCGGGGAGCTGTTTTTT. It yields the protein CASSQGHIDTGELFF.

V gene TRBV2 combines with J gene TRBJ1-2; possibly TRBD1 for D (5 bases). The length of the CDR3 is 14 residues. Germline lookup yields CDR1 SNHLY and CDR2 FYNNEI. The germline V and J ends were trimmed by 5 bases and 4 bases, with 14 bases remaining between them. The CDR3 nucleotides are TGTGCCAGCAGTTTCGAGACTGACAGCTATGGCTACACCTTC. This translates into CASSFETDSYGYTF.

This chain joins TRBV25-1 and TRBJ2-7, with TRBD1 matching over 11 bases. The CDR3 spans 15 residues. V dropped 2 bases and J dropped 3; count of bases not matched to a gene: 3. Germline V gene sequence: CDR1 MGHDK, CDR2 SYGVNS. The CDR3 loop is CASSEGGTGGYEQYF. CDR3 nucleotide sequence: TGTGCCAGCAGTGAAGGGGGGACAGGGGGCTACGAGCAGTACTTC.

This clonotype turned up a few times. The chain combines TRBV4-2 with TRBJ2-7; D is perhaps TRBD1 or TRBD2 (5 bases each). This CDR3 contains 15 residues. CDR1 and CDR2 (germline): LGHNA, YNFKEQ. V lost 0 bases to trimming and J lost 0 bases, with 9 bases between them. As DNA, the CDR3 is TGTGCCAGCAGCCAAGAATGGGGGACCTCCTACGAGCAGTACTTC. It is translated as CASSQEWGTSYEQYF.

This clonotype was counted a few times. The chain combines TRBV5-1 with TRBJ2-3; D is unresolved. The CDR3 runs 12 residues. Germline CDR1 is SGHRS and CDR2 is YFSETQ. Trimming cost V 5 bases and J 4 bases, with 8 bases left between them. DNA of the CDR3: TGCGCCAGCAGGGAGATTTCAGATACGCAGTATTTT. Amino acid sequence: CASREISDTQYF.

Here the CDR3 reads CASSTRGYTEAFF. CDR3 DNA: TGTGCCAGCAGCACCAGGGGGTACACTGAAGCTTTCTTT. J is TRBJ1-1 and V is TRBV7-9, with 7 bases identical to TRBD1. Trimming took 5 bases from V and 3 from J; bases not matched to a gene: 3. The CDR3 consists of 13 residues. Per the germline V gene, CDR1 is SEHNR and CDR2 is FQNEAQ (reference sequence). The full variable domain, its missing parts supplied by reference TRBV7-9 and TRBJ1-1, is DTGVSQNPRHKITKRGQNVTFRCDPISEHNRLYWYRQTLGQGPEFLTYFQNEAQLEKSRLLSDRFSAERPKGSFSTLEIQRTEQGDSAMYLCASSTRGYTEAFFGQGTRLTVV.

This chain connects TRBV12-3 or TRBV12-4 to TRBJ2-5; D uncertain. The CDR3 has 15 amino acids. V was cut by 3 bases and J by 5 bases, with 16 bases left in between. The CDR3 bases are TGTGCCAGCAGTTTTAGCATCCGATACGGCGAGACCCAGTACTTC. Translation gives CASSFSIRYGETQYF.

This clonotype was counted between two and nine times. As DNA, the CDR3 is TGCAGTGTACGGACTAGCGTGTCCTACGAGCAGTACTTC. Translation: CSVRTSVSYEQYF. J is TRBJ2-7 and V is TRBV20-1; 9 bases fit TRBD2. This CDR3 contains 13 residues. After removal of 7 bases from V and 1 base from J, the junction contained 5 bases not matched to a gene. Germline V CDR1 and CDR2: DFQATT, SNEGSKA (reference sequence).

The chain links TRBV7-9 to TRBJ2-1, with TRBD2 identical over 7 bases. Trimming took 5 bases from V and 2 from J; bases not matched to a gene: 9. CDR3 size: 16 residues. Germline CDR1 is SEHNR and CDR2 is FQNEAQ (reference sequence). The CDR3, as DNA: TGTGCCAGCAGCGAGAGGCTGGCGGGAGCCTACAATGAGCAGTTCTTC. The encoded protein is CASSERLAGAYNEQFF.

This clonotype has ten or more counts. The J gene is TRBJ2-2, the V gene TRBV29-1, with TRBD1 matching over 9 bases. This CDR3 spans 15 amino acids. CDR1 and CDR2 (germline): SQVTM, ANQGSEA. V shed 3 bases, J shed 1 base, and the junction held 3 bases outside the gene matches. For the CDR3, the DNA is TGCAGCGTTGAGGACAGGGGCCTGAACACCGGGGAGCTGTTTTTT. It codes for CSVEDRGLNTGELFF.

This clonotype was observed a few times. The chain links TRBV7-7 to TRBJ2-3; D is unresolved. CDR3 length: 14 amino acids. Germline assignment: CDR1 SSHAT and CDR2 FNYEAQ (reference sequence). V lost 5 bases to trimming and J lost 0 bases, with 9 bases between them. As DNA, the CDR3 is TGTGCCAGCAGCCTAAGGTACAGCACAGATACGCAGTATTTT. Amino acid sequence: CASSLRYSTDTQYF.

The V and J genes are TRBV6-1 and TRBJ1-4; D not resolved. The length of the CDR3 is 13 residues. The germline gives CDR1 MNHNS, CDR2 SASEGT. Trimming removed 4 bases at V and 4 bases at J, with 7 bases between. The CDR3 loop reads CASSGGNNEKLFF. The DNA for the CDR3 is TGTGCCAGCAGTGGGGGAAATAATGAAAAACTGTTTTTT.

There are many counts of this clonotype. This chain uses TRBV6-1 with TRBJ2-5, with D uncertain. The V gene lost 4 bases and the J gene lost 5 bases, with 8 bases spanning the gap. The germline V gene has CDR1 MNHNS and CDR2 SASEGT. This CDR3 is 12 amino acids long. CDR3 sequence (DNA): TGTGCCAGCAGTGGGGGTGAGGAGACCCAGTACTTC. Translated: CASSGGEETQYF.

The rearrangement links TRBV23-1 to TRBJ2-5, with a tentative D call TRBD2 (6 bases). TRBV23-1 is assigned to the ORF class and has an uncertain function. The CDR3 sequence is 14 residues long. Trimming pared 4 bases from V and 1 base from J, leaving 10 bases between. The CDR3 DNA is TGCGCCAGCAGTCGGGCGGGGCCCCAAGAGACCCAGTACTTC. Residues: CASSRAGPQETQYF.

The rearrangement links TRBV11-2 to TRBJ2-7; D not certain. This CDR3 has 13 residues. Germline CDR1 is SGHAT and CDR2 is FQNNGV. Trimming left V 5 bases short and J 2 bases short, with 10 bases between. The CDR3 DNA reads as TGTGCCAGCAGCCCCAGCAACCCCTACGAGCAGTACTTC. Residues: CASSPSNPYEQYF.

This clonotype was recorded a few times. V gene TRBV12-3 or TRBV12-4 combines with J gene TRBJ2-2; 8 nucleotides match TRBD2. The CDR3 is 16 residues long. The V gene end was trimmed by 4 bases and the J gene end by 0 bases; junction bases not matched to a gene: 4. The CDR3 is CASSSLLAANTGELFF. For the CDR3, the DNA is TGTGCCAGCAGTTCCCTACTAGCGGCGAACACCGGGGAGCTGTTTTTT.

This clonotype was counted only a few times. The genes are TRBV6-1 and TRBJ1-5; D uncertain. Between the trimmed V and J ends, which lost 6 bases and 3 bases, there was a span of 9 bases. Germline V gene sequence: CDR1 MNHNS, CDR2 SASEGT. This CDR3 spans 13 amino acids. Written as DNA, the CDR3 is TGTGCCAGCAGCCCGGGCCACAATCAGCCCCAGCATTTT. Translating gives CASSPGHNQPQHF.

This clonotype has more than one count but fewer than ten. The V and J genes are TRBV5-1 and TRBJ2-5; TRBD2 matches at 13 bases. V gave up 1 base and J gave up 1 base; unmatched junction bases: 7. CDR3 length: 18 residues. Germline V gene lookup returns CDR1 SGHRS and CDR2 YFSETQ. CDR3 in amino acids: CASSLKGTSGIVQETQYF. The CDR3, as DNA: TGCGCCAGCAGCTTGAAGGGGACTAGCGGGATCGTCCAAGAGACCCAGTACTTC.

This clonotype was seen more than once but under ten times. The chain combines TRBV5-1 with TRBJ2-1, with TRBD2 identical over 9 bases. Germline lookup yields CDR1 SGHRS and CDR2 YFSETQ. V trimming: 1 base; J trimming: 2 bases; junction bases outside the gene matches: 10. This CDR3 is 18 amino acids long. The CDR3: CASSLMVAGVQTYNEQFF. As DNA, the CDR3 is TGCGCCAGCAGCTTGATGGTAGCGGGAGTCCAGACCTACAATGAGCAGTTCTTC.

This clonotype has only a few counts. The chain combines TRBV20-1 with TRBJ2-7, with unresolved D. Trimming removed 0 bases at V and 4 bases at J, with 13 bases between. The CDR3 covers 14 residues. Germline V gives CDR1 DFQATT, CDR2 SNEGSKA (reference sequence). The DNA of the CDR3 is TGCAGTGCTAGAGATGGGCGGTTTTGGTACGAGCAGTACTTC. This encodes CSARDGRFWYEQYF.

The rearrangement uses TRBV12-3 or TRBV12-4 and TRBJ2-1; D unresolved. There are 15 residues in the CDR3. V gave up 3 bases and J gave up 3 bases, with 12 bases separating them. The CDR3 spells CASSLVGLLYNEQFF. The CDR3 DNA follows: TGTGCCAGCAGTTTGGTGGGCCTCCTCTACAATGAGCAGTTCTTC.

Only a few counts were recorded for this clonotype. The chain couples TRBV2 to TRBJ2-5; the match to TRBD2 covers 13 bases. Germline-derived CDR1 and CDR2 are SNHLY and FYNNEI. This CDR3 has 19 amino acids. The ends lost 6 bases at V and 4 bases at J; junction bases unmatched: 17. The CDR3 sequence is CASSRNNLLAGGPRETQYF. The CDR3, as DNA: TGTGCCAGCAGCCGGAATAACTTACTAGCGGGAGGGCCTAGAGAGACCCAGTACTTC.

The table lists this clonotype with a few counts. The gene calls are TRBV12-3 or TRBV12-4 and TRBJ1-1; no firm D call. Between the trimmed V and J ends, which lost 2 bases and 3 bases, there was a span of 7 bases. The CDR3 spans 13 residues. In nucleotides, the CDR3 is TGTGCCAGCAGTTTAATGCCCGACACTGAAGCTTTCTTT. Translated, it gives CASSLMPDTEAFF.

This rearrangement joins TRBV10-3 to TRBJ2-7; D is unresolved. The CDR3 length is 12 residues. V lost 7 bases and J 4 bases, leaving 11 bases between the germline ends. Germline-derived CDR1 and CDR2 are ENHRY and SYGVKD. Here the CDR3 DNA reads TGTGCCATCAAGGGCCCCGAATACGAGCAGTACTTC. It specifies CAIKGPEYEQYF.

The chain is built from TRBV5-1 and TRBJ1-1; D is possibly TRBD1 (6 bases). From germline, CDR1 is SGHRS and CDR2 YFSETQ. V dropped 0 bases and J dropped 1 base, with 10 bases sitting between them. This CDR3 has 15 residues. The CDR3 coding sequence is TGCGCCAGCAGCTTGGGGGCAGGGGCGAACACTGAAGCTTTCTTT. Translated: CASSLGAGANTEAFF.

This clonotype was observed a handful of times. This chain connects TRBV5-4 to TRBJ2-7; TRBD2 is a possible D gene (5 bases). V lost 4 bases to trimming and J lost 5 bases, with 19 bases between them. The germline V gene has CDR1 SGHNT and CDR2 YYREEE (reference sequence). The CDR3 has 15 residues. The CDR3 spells CASSLIPDPGNEQYF. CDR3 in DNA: TGTGCCAGCAGCCTCATTCCGGATCCGGGGAACGAGCAGTACTTC.